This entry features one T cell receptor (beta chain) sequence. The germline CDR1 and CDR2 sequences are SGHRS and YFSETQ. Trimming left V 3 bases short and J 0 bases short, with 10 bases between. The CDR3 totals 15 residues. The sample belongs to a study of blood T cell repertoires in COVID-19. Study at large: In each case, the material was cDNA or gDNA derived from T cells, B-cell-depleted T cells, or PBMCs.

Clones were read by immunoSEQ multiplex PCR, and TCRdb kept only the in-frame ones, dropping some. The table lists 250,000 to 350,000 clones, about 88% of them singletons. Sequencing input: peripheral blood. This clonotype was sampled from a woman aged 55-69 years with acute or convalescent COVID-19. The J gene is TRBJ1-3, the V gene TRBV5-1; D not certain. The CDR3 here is CASSSSASSGNTIYF. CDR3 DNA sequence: TGCGCCAGCAGCTCAAGTGCCAGCTCTGGAAACACCATATATTTT. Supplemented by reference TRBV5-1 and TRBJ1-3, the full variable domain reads KAGVTQTPRYLIKTRGQQVTLSCSPISGHRSVSWYQQTPGQGLQFLFEYFSETQRNKGNFPGRFSGRQFSNSRSEMNVSTLELGDSALYLCASSSSASSGNTIYFGEGSWLTVV.